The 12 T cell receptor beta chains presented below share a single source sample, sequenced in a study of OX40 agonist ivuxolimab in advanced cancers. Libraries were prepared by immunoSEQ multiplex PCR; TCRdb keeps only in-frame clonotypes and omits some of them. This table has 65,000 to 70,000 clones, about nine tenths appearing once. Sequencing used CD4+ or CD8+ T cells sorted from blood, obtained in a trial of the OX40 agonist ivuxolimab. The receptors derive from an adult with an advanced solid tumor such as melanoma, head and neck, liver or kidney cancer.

The CDR3 loop is CARCTGPNTEAFF. In DNA, the CDR3 is TGTGCCAGATGTACAGGACCGAACACTGAAGCTTTCTTT. This chain joins TRBV9 and TRBJ1-1; D might be TRBD1 (5 bases). The CDR3 covers 13 residues. The V and J ends lost 8 bases and 1 base respectively, with 12 bases between them. Germline CDR1 is SGDLS and CDR2 is YYNGEE.

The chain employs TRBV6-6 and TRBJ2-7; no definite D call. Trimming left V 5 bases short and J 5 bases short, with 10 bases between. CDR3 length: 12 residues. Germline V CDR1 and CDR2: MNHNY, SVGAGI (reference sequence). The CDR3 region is CASSGLPHEQYF. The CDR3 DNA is TGTGCCAGCAGTGGTCTGCCCCACGAGCAGTACTTC.

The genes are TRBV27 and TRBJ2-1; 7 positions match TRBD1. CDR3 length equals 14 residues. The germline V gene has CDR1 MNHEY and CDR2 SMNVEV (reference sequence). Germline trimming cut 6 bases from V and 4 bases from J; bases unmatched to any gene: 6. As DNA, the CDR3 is TGTGCCAGCAGATCACCCAGGGGGTACAATGAGCAGTTCTTC. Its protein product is CASRSPRGYNEQFF.

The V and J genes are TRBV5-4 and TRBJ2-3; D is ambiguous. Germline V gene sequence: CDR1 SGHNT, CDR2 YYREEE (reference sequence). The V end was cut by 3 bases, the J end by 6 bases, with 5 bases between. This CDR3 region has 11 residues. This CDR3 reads CASSSDDTQYF. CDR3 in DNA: TGTGCCAGCAGCTCGGACGATACGCAGTATTTT.

The CDR3 sequence is CASRWTGWVQETQYF. The DNA for the CDR3 is TGTGCCAGCAGGTGGACAGGGTGGGTTCAAGAGACCCAGTACTTC. The rearrangement joins TRBV6-1 to TRBJ2-5, with 8 bases aligning to TRBD1. V lost 6 bases, J lost 2 bases, and 8 bases stayed unmatched. CDR1 is MNHNS, CDR2 SASEGT, per germline. This CDR3 is 15 amino acids long.

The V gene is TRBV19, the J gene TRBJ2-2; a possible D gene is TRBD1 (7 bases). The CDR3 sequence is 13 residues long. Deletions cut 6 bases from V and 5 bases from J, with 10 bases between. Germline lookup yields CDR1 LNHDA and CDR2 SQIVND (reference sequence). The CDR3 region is CASRTGRTGELFF. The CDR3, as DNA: TGTGCCAGTAGGACAGGGAGGACCGGGGAGCTGTTTTTT.

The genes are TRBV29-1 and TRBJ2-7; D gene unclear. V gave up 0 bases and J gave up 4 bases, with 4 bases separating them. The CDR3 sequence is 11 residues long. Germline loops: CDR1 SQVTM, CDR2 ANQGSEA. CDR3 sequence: CSVEDPYEQYF. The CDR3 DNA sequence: TGCAGCGTTGAAGATCCTTACGAGCAGTACTTC.

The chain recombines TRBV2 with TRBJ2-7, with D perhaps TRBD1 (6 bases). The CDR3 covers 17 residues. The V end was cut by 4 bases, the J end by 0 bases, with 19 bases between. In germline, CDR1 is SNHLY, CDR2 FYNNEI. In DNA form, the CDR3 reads TGTGCCAGCAGTGGGACAGACATACTAGTGAGCTCCTACGAGCAGTACTTC. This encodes CASSGTDILVSSYEQYF.

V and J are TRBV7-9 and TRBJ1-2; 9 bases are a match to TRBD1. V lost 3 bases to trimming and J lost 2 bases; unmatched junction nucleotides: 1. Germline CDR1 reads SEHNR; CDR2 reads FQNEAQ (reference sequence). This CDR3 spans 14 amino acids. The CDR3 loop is CASSFGQGNYGYTF. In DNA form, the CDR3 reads TGTGCCAGCAGCTTTGGACAGGGGAACTATGGCTACACCTTC.

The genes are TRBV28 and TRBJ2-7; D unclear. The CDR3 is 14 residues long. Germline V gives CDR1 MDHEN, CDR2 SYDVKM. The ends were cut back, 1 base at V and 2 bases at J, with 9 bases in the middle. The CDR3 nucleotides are TGTGCCAGCAGTTTATCCCGACTTCCCTACGAGCAGTACTTC. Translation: CASSLSRLPYEQYF.

CDR3 nucleotides: TGTGCCAGCACCTCCGACAGGGGGTCCCAAGAGACCCAGTACTTC. Translating gives CASTSDRGSQETQYF. The chain recombines TRBV28 with TRBJ2-5; 9 positions agree with TRBD1. V lost 7 bases to trimming and J lost 1 base; unmatched junction nucleotides: 7. The CDR3 runs to 15 residues. Per germline, CDR1 MDHEN and CDR2 SYDVKM.

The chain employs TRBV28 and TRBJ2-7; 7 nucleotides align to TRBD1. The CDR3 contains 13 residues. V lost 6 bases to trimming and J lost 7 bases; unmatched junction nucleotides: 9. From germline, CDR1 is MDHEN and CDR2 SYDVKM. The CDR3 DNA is TGTGCCAGCAGAACCTACAGGGGTGGGGAGCAGTACTTC. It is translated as CASRTYRGGEQYF.